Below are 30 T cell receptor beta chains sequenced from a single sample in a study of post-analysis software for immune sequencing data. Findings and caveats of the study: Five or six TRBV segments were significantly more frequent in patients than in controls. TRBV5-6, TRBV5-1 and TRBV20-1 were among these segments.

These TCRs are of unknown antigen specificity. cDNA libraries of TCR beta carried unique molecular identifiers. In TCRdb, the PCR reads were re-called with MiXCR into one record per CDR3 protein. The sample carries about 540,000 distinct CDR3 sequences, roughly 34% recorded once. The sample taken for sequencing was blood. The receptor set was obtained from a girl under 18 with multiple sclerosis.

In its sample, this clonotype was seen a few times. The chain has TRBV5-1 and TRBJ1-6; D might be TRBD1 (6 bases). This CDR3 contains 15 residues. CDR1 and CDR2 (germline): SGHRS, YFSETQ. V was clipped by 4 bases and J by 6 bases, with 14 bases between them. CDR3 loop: CASSLRGEGNSPLHF. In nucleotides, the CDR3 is TGCGCCAGCAGCCTCAGGGGAGAGGGTAATTCACCCCTCCACTTT.

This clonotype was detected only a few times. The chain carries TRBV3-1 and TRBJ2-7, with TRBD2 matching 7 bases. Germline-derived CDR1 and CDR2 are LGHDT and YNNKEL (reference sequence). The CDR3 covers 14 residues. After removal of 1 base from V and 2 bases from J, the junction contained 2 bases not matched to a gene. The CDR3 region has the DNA TGTGCCAGCAGCCAAGGAGCGGGACCCTACGAGCAGTACTTC. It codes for CASSQGAGPYEQYF.

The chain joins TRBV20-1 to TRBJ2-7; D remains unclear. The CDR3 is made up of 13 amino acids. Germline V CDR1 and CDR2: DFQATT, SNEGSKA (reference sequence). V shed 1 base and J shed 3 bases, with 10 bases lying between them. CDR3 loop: CSARVRSHYEQYF. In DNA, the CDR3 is TGCAGTGCTAGAGTTCGGTCCCACTACGAGCAGTACTTC.

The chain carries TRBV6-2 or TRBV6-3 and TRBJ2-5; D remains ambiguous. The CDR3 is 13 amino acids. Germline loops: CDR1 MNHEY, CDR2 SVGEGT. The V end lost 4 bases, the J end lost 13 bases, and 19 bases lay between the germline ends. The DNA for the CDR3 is TGTGCCAGCAGTTCGCTCCCGACGTCCGAGACGTACTTC. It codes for CASSSLPTSETYF.

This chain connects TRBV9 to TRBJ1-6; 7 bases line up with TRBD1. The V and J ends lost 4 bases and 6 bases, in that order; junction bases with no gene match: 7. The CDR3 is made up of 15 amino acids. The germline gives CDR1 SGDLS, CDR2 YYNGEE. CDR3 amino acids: CASSTRQGGNSPLHF. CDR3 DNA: TGTGCCAGCAGCACCCGACAGGGAGGTAATTCACCCCTCCACTTT.

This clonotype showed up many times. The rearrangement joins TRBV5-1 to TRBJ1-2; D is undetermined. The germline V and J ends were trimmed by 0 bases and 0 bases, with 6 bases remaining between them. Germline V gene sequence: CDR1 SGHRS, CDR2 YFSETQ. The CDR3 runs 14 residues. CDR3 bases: TGCGCCAGCAGCTTGGGCCCACCTAACTATGGCTACACCTTC. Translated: CASSLGPPNYGYTF.

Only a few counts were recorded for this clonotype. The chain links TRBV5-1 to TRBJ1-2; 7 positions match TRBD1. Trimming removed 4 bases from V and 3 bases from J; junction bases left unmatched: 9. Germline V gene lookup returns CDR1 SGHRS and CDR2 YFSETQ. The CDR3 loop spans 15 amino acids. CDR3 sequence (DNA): TGCGCCAGCAGCACTGGACAGGTCCATTACTATGGCTACACCTTC. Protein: CASSTGQVHYYGYTF.

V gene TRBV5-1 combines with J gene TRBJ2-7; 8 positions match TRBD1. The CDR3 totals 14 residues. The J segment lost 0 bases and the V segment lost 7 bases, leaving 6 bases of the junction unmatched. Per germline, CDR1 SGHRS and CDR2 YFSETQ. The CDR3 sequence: CASRGTGGSYEQYF. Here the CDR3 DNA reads TGCGCCAGCCGGGGGACAGGAGGCTCCTACGAGCAGTACTTC. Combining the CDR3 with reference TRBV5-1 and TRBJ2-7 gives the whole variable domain KAGVTQTPRYLIKTRGQQVTLSCSPISGHRSVSWYQQTPGQGLQFLFEYFSETQRNKGNFPGRFSGRQFSNSRSEMNVSTLELGDSALYLCASRGTGGSYEQYFGPGTRLTVT.

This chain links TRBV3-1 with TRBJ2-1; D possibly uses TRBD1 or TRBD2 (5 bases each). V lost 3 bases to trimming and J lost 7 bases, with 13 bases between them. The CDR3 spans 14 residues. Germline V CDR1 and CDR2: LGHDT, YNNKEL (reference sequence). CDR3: CASSQVWGGNEQFF. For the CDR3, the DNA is TGTGCCAGCAGCCAGGTTTGGGGCGGGAATGAGCAGTTCTTC.

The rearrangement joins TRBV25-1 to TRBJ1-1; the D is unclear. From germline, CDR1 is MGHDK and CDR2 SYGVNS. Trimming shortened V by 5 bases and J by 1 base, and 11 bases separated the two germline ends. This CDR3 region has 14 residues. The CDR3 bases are TGTGCCAGCAGTCCTCATGGGCCGAACACTGAAGCTTTCTTT. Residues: CASSPHGPNTEAFF.

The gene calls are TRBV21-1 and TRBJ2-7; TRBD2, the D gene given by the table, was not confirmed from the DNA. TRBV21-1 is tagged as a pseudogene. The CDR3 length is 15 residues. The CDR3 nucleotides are TGTGCCAGCAGCATCCGACGACTAGCGGCCTACGAGCAGTACTTC. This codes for CASSIRRLAAYEQYF.

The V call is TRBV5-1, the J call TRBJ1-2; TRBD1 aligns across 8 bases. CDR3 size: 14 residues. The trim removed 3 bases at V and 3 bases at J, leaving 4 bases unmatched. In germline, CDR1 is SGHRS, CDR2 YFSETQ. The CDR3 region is CASSYDRGDYGYTF. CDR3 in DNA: TGCGCCAGCAGCTATGACAGGGGTGACTATGGCTACACCTTC.

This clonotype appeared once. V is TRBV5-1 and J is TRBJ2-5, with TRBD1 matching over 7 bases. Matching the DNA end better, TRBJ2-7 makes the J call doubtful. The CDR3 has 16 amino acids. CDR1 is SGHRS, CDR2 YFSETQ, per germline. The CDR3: CASSQSSGTDLHEQYF. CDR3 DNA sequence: TGCGCCAGCAGCCAATCATCCGGGACAGATCTCCACGAGCAGTACTTC.

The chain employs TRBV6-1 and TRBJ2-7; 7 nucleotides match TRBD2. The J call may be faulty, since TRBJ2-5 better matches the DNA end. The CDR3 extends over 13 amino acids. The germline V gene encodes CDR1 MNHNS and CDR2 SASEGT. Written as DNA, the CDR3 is TGTGCCAGCAGAACTAGCGCCCAGGAGACCCAGTACTTC. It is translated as CASRTSAQETQYF.

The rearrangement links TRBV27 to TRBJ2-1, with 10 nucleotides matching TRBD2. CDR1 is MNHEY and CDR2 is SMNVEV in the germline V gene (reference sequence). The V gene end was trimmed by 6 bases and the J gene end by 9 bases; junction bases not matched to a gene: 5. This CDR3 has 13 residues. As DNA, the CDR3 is TGTGCCAGCAGAGCGGGGGGGCGGGGTGAGCAGTTCTTC. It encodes CASRAGGRGEQFF.

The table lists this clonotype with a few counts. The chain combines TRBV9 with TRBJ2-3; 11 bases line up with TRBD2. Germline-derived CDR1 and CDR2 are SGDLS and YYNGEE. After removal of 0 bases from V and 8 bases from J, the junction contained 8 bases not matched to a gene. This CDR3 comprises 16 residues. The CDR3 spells CASSVASGGTGVTQYF. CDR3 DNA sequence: TGTGCCAGCAGCGTAGCTAGCGGGGGGACAGGTGTTACGCAGTATTTT.

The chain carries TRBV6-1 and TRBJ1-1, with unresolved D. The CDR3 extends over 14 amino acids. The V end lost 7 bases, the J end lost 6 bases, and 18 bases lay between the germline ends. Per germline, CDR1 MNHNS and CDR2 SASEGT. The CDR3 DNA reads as TGTGCCAGCAAAAGATGGACCGGAATCCCTGAAGCTTTCTTT. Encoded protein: CASKRWTGIPEAFF.

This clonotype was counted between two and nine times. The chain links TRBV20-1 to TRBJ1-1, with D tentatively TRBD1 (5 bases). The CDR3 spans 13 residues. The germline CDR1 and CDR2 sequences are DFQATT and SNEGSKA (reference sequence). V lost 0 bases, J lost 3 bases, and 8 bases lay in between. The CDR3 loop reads CSARDGGDTEAFF. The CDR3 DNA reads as TGCAGTGCTAGAGATGGGGGGGACACTGAAGCTTTCTTT.

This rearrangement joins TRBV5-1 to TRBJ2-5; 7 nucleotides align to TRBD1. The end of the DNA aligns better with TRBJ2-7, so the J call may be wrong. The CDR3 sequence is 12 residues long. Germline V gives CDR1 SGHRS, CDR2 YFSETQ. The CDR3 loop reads CARQQGSYEQYF. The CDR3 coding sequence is TGCGCCAGACAACAGGGGTCCTACGAGCAGTACTTC.

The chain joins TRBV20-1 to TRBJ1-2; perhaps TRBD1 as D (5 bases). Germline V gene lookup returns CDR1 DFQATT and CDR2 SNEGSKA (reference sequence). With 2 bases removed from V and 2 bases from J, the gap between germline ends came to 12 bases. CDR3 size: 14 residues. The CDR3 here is CSARREDTNYGYTF. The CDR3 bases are TGCAGTGCTAGAAGGGAGGACACAAACTATGGCTACACCTTC.

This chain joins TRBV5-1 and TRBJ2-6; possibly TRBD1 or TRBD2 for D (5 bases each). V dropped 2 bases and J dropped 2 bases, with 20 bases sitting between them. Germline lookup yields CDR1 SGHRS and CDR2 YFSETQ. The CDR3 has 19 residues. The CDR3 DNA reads TGCGCCAGCAGCTTTTGGCAGGCCGTGGGGGTGACTGGGGCCAACGTCCTGACTTTC. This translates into CASSFWQAVGVTGANVLTF.

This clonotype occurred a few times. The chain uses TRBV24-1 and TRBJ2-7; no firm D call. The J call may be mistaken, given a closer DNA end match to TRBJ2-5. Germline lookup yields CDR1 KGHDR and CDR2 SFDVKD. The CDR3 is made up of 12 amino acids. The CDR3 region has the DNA TGTGCCACCAGTGATTTCACGGAGACCCAGTACTTC. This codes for CATSDFTETQYF.

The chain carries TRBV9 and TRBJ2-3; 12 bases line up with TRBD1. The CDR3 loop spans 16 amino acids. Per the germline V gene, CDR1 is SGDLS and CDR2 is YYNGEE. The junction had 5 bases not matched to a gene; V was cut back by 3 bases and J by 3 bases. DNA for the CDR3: TGTGCCAGCAGCGAGCCGGGACAGGGGGCTACAGATACGCAGTATTTT. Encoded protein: CASSEPGQGATDTQYF.

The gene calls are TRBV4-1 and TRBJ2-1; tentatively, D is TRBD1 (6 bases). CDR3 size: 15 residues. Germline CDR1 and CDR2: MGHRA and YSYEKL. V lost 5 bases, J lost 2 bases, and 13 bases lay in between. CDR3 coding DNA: TGCGCCAGCAGCTCTTCTGAGGGGGCCTACAATGAGCAGTTCTTC. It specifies CASSSSEGAYNEQFF.

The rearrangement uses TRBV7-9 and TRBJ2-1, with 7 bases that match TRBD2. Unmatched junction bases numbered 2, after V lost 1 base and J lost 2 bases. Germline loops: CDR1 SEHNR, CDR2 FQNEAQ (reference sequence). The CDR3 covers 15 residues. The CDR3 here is CASSLGSGTYNEQFF. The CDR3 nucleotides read TGTGCCAGCAGCTTAGGCAGCGGGACCTACAATGAGCAGTTCTTC.

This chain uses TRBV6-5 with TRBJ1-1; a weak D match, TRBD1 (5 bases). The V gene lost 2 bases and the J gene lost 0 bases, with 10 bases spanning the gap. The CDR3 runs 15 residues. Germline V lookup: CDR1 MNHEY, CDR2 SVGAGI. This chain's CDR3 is CASSYGSGLNTEAFF. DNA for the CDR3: TGTGCCAGCAGTTACGGGTCAGGGTTGAACACTGAAGCTTTCTTT.

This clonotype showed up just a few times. DNA for the CDR3: TGTGCCATCAGTGAGTCGGGAGATCCAGAGACCCAGTACTTC. It specifies CAISESGDPETQYF. The V gene is TRBV10-3, the J gene TRBJ2-5; D possibly corresponds to TRBD2 (5 bases). This CDR3 comprises 14 residues. V lost 0 bases and J 4 bases, leaving 9 bases between the germline ends. Looked up from germline, CDR1 is ENHRY and CDR2 is SYGVKD.

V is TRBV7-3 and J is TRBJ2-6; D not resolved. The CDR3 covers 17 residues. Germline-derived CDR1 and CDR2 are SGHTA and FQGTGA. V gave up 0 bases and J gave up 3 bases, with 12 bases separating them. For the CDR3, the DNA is TGTGCCAGCAGCTTAACAGGGCTTGTTGGTGGGGCCAACGTCCTGACTTTC. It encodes CASSLTGLVGGANVLTF.

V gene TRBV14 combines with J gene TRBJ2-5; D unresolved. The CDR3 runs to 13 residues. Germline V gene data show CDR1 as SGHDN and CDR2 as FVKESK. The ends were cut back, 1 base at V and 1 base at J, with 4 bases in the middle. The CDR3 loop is CASSQGAQETQYF. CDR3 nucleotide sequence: TGTGCCAGCAGCCAAGGGGCCCAAGAGACCCAGTACTTC.

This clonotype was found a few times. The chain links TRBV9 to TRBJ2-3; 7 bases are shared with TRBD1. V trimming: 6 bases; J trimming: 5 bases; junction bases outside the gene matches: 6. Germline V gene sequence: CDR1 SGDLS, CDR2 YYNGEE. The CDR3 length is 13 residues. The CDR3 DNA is TGTGCCAGCACCAGACAGGGTGGAGATACGCAGTATTTT. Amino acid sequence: CASTRQGGDTQYF.